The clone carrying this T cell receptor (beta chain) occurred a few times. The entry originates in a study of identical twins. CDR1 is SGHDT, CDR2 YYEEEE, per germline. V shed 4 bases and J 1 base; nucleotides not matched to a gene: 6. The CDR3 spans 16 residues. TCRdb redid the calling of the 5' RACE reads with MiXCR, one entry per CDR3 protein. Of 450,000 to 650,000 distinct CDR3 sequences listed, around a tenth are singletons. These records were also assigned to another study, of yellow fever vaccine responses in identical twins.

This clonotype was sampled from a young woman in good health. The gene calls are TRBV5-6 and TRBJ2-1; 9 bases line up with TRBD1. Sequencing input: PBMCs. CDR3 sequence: CASSATGTGSYNEQFF. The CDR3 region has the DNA TGTGCCAGCAGCGCTACCGGGACAGGGTCCTACAATGAGCAGTTCTTC.